The 18 T cell receptor beta chains given below trace back to one sample, sequenced in a study of blood T cell repertoires in COVID-19. TCRdb's copy holds only in-frame clones and misses some; the assay was immunoSEQ multiplex PCR. The sample has 300,000 to 400,000 clones; around nine tenths are singletons. Sequenced material: PBMCs or T cells enriched from blood (not recorded which). These receptors all stem from a man aged 55-75 years who had recovered from COVID-19.

At least ten counts were recorded for this clone. The rearrangement links TRBV5-1 to TRBJ2-1, with 13 bases that match TRBD2. After removal of 3 bases from V and 6 bases from J, the junction contained 9 bases not matched to a gene. The CDR3 contains 17 residues. The germline V gene has CDR1 SGHRS and CDR2 YFSETQ. CDR3 DNA sequence: TGCGCCAGCAGCTGGACTAGCGGGAGCCCCAACTCCAATGAGCAGTTCTTC. This sequence encodes CASSWTSGSPNSNEQFF.

The chain carries TRBV10-2 and TRBJ2-7, with 11 bases aligning to TRBD2. The V and J ends lost 7 bases and 4 bases, in that order; junction bases with no gene match: 3. The CDR3 runs 13 residues. Germline CDR1 reads WSHSY; CDR2 reads SAAADI. The CDR3 DNA is TGCGCCAGCACCGGGACTAGCGGATACGAGCAGTACTTC. Encoded protein: CASTGTSGYEQYF.

The J gene is TRBJ2-1, the V gene TRBV4-3; no firm D call. This CDR3 comprises 16 residues. The germline V gene has CDR1 LGHNA and CDR2 YSLEER. Deletions cut 0 bases from V and 0 bases from J, with 9 bases between. As DNA, the CDR3 is TGCGCCAGCAGCCAAGATGTCAGGCCCTCCTACAATGAGCAGTTCTTC. Translating it yields CASSQDVRPSYNEQFF.

This clone has a single count. The chain employs TRBV9 and TRBJ2-1; the match to TRBD2 covers 7 bases. This CDR3 has 18 residues. CDR1 is SGDLS, CDR2 YYNGEE, per germline. J lost 7 bases, V lost 4 bases, and 20 bases had no gene match. The CDR3 nucleotides read TGTGCCAGCAGCTCCGCCCGGGTGTATACAGCGGGGACTAATGAGCAGTTCTTC. This codes for CASSSARVYTAGTNEQFF.

This chain uses TRBV7-9 with TRBJ2-1; TRBD2 agrees at 12 bases. Germline-derived CDR1 and CDR2 are SEHNR and FQNEAQ (reference sequence). Losses at the gene ends were 5 bases for V and 0 bases for J; bases not matched to a gene: 5. This CDR3 has 17 residues. The CDR3 is CASSPTSGRSSYNEQFF. In nucleotides, the CDR3 is TGTGCCAGCAGCCCGACTAGCGGGAGAAGCTCCTACAATGAGCAGTTCTTC.

The J gene is TRBJ1-1, the V gene TRBV18; 8 bases map to TRBD1. The CDR3 has 13 amino acids. Germline V lookup: CDR1 KGHSH, CDR2 LQKENI. The J segment lost 8 bases and the V segment lost 0 bases, leaving 2 bases of the junction unmatched. The CDR3 is CASSPPDREEAFF. Here the CDR3 DNA reads TGTGCCAGCTCACCACCGGACAGGGAGGAAGCTTTCTTT.

This chain joins TRBV28 and TRBJ2-7; D is uncertain. Germline V gives CDR1 MDHEN, CDR2 SYDVKM. This CDR3 comprises 12 residues. Trimming pared 7 bases from V and 3 bases from J, leaving 10 bases between. The CDR3 region is CASTTSGYEQYF. Here the CDR3 DNA reads TGTGCCAGCACCACCTCGGGCTACGAGCAGTACTTC.

The rearrangement uses TRBV18 and TRBJ2-7, with 10 bases aligning to TRBD2. The germline gives CDR1 KGHSH, CDR2 LQKENI. V gave up 0 bases and J gave up 2 bases; unmatched junction bases: 7. This CDR3 contains 17 residues. The CDR3 sequence is CASSPPDALAGAYEQYF. DNA of the CDR3: TGTGCCAGCTCACCACCTGATGCGCTAGCGGGAGCCTACGAGCAGTACTTC.

The chain couples TRBV30 to TRBJ2-1, with D perhaps matching TRBD1 (6 bases). The V gene lost 2 bases and the J gene lost 4 bases, with 9 bases spanning the gap. CDR1 GTSNPN and CDR2 SVGIG come from the germline V gene (reference sequence). The CDR3 runs 13 residues. The CDR3 nucleotides are TGTGCCTGGAGTTCGCAGGGGTACAATGAGCAGTTCTTC. This translates into CAWSSQGYNEQFF.

The J gene is TRBJ1-1, the V gene TRBV10-3; D possibly corresponds to TRBD1 (6 bases). Trimming left V 0 bases short and J 0 bases short, with 11 bases between. This CDR3 contains 16 residues. Germline-derived CDR1 and CDR2 are ENHRY and SYGVKD. The CDR3 protein is CAISESLTGMNTEAFF. The CDR3 nucleotides are TGTGCCATCAGTGAGTCCTTAACAGGGATGAACACTGAAGCTTTCTTT.

The rearrangement joins TRBV28 to TRBJ2-2; D not resolved. The CDR3 totals 14 residues. The germline V gene has CDR1 MDHEN and CDR2 SYDVKM. Deletions cut 2 bases from V and 4 bases from J, with 8 bases between. The CDR3 DNA sequence: TGTGCCAGCAGTTTACCCCCCGGCACCGGGGAGCTGTTTTTT. Translation gives CASSLPPGTGELFF.

The chain recombines TRBV29-1 with TRBJ2-3; D gene ambiguous. Germline V gene data show CDR1 as SQVTM and CDR2 as ANQGSEA. The CDR3 sequence is 13 residues long. Trimming stripped 4 bases from V and 0 bases from J, with 8 bases between. The CDR3 bases are TGCAGCGTTGCCGGAGTCAGCACAGATACGCAGTATTTT. As protein: CSVAGVSTDTQYF.

The table lists this clone with a count of one. The chain combines TRBV9 with TRBJ1-3; TRBD1 aligns across 9 bases. This CDR3 has 17 residues. Germline V gene data show CDR1 as SGDLS and CDR2 as YYNGEE. The trim removed 0 bases at V and 0 bases at J, leaving 4 bases unmatched. The CDR3 DNA follows: TGTGCCAGCAGCGTAGGGACAGGGGAACTCTCTGGAAACACCATATATTTT. It specifies CASSVGTGELSGNTIYF.

The chain employs TRBV2 and TRBJ2-7; 8 bases align to TRBD1. The junction had 8 bases not matched to a gene; V was cut back by 7 bases and J by 3 bases. The germline V gene has CDR1 SNHLY and CDR2 FYNNEI. The CDR3 spans 14 residues. CDR3 amino acids: CASKIDRGYYEQYF. CDR3 DNA sequence: TGTGCCAGCAAAATCGACAGGGGATACTACGAGCAGTACTTC.

V gene TRBV5-1 combines with J gene TRBJ1-6, with 9 bases lining up with TRBD1. With 8 bases clipped from V and 0 bases from J, the junction kept 6 bases outside the gene matches. This CDR3 is 16 amino acids long. Germline CDR1 reads SGHRS; CDR2 reads YFSETQ. As DNA, the CDR3 is TGCGCCAGTAGGACAGGGGAAAGCTCCTATAATTCACCCCTCCACTTT. Protein product: CASRTGESSYNSPLHF.

The chain has TRBV2 and TRBJ1-2; 8 positions match TRBD1. After removal of 6 bases from V and 3 bases from J, the junction contained 9 bases not matched to a gene. The CDR3 is made up of 15 amino acids. Germline CDR1 SNHLY, CDR2 FYNNEI. The CDR3 protein is CASSYGQGRDYGYTF. The CDR3 nucleotides are TGTGCCAGCAGCTATGGACAGGGACGGGACTATGGCTACACCTTC.

This chain uses TRBV27 with TRBJ2-1, with 9 bases lining up with TRBD2. Germline-derived CDR1 and CDR2 are MNHEY and SMNVEV (reference sequence). J lost 7 bases, V lost 1 base, and 14 bases had no gene match. The CDR3 loop spans 18 amino acids. The CDR3 sequence: CASSLYAIGAGGLNEQFF. The CDR3 DNA reads as TGTGCCAGCAGTTTATATGCCATCGGAGCGGGAGGTTTAAATGAGCAGTTCTTC.

The chain combines TRBV24-1 with TRBJ2-5, with 10 bases fitting TRBD2. This CDR3 is 16 amino acids long. Looked up from germline, CDR1 is KGHDR and CDR2 is SFDVKD. V was pared by 2 bases and J by 2 bases, with 4 bases of the junction left unmatched. The CDR3 here is CATSDWTSGYQETQYF. The CDR3 coding sequence is TGTGCCACCAGTGATTGGACTAGCGGTTATCAAGAGACCCAGTACTTC.